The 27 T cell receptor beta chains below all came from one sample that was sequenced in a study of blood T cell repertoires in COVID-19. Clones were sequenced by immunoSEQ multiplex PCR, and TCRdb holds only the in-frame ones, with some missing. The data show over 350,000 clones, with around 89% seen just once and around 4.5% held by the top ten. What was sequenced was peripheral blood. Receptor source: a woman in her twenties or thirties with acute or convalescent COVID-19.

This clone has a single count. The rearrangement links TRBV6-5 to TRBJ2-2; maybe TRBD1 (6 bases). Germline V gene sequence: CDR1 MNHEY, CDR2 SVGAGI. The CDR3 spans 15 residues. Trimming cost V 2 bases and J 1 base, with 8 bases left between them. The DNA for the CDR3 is TGTGCCAGCAGTTACGGGACAATGAACACCGGGGAGCTGTTTTTT. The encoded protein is CASSYGTMNTGELFF.

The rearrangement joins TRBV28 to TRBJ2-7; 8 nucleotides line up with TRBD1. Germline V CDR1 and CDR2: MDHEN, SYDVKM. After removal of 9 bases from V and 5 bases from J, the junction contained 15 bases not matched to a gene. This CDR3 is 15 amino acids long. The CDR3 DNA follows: TGTGCCAGTCTCCAAGCCACAGTGGGACAGGACGAGCAGTACTTC. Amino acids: CASLQATVGQDEQYF.

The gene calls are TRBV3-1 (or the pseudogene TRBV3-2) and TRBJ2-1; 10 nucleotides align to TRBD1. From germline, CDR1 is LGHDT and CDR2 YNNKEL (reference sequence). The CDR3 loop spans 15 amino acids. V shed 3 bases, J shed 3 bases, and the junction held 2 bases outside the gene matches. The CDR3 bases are TGTGCCAGCAGCCAGGGACAGGGGATCTACAATGAGCAGTTCTTC. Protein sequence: CASSQGQGIYNEQFF.

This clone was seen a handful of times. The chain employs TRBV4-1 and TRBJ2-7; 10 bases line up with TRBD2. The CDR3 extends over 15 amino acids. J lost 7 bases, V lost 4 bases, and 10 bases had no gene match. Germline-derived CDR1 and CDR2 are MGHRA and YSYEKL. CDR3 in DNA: TGCGCCAGCAGCCCGAAAGTTGCTAGCGGGGGTGAGCAGTACTTC. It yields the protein CASSPKVASGGEQYF.

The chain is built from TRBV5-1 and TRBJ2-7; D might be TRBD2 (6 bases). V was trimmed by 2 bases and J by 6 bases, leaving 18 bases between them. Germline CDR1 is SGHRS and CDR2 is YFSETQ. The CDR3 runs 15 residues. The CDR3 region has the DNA TGCGCCAGCAGCTTTGGGGGATCTTTCGGGGGCGAGCAGTACTTC. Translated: CASSFGGSFGGEQYF.

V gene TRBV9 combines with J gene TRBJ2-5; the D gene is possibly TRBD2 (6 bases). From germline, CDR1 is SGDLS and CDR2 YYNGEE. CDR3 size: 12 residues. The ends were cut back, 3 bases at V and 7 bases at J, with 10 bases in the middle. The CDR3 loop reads CASSASGGTQYF. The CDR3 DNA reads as TGTGCCAGCAGCGCCTCCGGGGGGACCCAGTACTTC.

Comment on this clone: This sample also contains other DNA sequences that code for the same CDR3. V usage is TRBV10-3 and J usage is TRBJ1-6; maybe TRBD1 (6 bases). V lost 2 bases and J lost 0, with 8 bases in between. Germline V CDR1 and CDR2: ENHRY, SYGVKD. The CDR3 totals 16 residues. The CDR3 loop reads CAISETGSSYNSPLHF. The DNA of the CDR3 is TGTGCCATCAGTGAGACAGGGAGCTCCTATAATTCACCCCTCCACTTT.

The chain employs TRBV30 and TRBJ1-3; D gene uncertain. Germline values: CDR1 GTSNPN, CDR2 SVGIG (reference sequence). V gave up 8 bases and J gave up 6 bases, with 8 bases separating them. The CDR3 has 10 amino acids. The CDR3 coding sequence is TGTGCCGGCGGCCCAAACACCATATATTTT. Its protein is CAGGPNTIYF.

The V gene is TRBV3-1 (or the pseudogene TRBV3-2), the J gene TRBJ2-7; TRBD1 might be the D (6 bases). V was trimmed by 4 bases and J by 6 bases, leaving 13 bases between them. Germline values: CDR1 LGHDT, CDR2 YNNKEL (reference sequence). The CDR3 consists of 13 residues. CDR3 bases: TGTGCCAGCAGCCTCAATCTACAGGGCGAGCAGTACTTC. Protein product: CASSLNLQGEQYF.

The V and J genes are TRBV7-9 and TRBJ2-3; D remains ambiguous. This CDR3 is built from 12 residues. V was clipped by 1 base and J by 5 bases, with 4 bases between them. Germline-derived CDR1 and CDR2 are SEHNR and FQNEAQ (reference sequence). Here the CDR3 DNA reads TGTGCCAGCAGCTTAGAGAGAGATACGCAGTATTTT. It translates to CASSLERDTQYF.

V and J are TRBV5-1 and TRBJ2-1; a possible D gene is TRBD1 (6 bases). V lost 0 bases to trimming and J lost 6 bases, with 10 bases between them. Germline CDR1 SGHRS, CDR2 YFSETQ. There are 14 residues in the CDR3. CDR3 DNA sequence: TGCGCCAGCAGCTTGGACGGGACACTCAATGAGCAGTTCTTC. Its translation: CASSLDGTLNEQFF. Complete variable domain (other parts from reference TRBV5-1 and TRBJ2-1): KAGVTQTPRYLIKTRGQQVTLSCSPISGHRSVSWYQQTPGQGLQFLFEYFSETQRNKGNFPGRFSGRQFSNSRSEMNVSTLELGDSALYLCASSLDGTLNEQFFGPGTRLTVL.

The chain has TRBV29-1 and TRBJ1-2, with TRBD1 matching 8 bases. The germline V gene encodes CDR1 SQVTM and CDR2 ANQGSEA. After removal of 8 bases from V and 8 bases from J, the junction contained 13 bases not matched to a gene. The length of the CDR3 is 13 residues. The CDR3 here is CSIRAGGAGGYTF. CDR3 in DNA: TGCAGCATCAGAGCAGGGGGCGCGGGGGGCTACACCTTC.

The CDR3 DNA follows: TGCGCCAGCAGTGAGTTCCACTTAGGGACTAGCGGGGTAATCGGGGCCAACGTCCTGACTTTC. This sequence encodes CASSEFHLGTSGVIGANVLTF. V is TRBV10-2 and J is TRBJ2-6; TRBD2 matches 13 bases. The CDR3 covers 21 residues. J lost 4 bases, V lost 1 base, and 13 bases had no gene match. Germline V gene lookup returns CDR1 WSHSY and CDR2 SAAADI.

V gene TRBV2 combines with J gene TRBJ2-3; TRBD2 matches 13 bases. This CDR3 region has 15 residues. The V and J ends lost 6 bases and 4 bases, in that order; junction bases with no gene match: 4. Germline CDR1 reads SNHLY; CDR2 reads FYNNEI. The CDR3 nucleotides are TGTGCCAGCAGGATACTAGCGGGGGGGCCAGATACGCAGTATTTT. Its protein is CASRILAGGPDTQYF.

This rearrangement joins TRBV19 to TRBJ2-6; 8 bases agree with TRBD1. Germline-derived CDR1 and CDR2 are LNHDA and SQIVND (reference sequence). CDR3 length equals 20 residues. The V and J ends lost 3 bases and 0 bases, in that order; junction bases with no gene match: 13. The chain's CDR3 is CASSMGRGPGKTSGANVLTF. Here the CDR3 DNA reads TGTGCCAGTAGTATGGGCAGGGGGCCGGGAAAAACCTCTGGGGCCAACGTCCTGACTTTC.

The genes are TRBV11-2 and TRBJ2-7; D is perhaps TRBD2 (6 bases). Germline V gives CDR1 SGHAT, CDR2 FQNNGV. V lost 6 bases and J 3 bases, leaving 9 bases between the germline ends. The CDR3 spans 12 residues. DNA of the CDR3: TGTGCCAGCAGTTCGGGACTCTACGAGCAGTACTTC. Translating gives CASSSGLYEQYF.

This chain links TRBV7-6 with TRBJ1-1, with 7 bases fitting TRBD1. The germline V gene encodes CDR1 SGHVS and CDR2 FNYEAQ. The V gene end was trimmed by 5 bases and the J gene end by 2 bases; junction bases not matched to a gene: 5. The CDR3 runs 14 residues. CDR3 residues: CASSAGTVNTEAFF. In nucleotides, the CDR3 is TGTGCCAGCAGCGCCGGGACAGTCAACACTGAAGCTTTCTTT. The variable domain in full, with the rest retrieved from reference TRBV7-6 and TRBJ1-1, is GAGVSQSPRYKVTKRGQDVALRCDPISGHVSLYWYRQALGQGPEFLTYFNYEAQQDKSGLPNDRFSAERPEGSISTLTIQRTEQRDSAMYRCASSAGTVNTEAFFGQGTRLTVV.

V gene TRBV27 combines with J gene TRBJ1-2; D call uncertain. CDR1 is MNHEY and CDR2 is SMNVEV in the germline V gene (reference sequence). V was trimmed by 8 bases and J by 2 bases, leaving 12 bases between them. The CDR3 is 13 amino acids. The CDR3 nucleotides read TGTGCCAGCCGGCTCATCGGGAACTATGGCTACACCTTC. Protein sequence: CASRLIGNYGYTF.

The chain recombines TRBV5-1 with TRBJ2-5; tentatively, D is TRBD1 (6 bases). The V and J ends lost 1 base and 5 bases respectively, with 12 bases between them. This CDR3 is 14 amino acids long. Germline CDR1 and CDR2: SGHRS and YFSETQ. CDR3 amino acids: CASSLISQGETQYF. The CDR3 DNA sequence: TGCGCCAGCAGCTTGATTAGCCAGGGGGAGACCCAGTACTTC.

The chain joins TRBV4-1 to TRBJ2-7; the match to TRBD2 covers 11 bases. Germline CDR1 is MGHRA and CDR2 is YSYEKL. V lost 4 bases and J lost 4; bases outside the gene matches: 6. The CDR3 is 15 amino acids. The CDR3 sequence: CASSPRVAGGYEQYF. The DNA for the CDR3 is TGCGCCAGCAGCCCCCGGGTAGCGGGGGGGTACGAGCAGTACTTC.

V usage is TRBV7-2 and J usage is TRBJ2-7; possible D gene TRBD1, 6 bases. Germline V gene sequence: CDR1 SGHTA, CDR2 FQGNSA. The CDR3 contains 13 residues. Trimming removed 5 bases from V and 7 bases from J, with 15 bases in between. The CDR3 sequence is CASSQNRVGEQYF. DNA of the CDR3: TGTGCCAGCAGCCAAAACAGGGTCGGAGAGCAGTACTTC.

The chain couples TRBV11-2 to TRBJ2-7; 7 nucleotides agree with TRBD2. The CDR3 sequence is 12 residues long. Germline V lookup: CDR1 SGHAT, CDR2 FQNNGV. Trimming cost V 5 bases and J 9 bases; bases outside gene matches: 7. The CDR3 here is CASSITGGGQYF. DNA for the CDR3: TGTGCCAGCAGCATTACGGGCGGGGGGCAGTACTTC.

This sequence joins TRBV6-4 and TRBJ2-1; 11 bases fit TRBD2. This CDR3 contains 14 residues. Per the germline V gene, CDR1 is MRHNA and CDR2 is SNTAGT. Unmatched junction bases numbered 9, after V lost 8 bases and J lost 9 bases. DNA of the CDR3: TGTGCCAGCCGTAATAGCGGGGGGGCCGTTGAGCAGTTCTTC. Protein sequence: CASRNSGGAVEQFF.

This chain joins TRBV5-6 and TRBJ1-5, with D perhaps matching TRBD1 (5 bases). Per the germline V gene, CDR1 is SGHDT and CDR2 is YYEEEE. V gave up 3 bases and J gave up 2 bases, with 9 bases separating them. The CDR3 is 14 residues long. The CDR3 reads CASSWRGGNQPQHF. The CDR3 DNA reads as TGTGCCAGCAGCTGGAGGGGTGGCAATCAGCCCCAGCATTTT.

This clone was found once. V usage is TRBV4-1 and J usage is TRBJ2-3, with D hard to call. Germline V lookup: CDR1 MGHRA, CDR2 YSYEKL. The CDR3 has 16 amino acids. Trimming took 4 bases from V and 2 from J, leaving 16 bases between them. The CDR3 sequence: CASSPYLLSNTDTQYF. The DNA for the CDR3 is TGCGCCAGCAGCCCTTACCTATTGTCCAACACAGATACGCAGTATTTT.

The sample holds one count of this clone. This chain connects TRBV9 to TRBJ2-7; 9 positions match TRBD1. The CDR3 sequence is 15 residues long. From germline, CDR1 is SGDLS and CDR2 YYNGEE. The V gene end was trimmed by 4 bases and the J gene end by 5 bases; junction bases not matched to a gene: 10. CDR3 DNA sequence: TGTGCCAGCAGCCCAGGGACAGGGAGTGGGAACGAGCAGTACTTC. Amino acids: CASSPGTGSGNEQYF.

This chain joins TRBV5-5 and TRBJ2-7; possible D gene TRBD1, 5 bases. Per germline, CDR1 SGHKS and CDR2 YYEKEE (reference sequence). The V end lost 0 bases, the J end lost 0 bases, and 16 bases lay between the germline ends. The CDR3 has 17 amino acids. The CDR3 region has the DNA TGTGCCAGCAGCTTGGCTTTTGGTCAGGGAACCTCCTACGAGCAGTACTTC. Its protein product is CASSLAFGQGTSYEQYF. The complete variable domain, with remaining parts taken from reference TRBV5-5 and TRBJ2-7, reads DAGVTQSPTHLIKTRGQQVTLRCSPISGHKSVSWYQQVLGQGPQFIFQYYEKEERGRGNFPDRFSARQFPNYSSELNVNALLLGDSALYLCASSLAFGQGTSYEQYFGPGTRLTVT.